Included here is one T cell receptor beta chain sequence, with context. The sample originates from a study of blood T cell repertoires in COVID-19. Study-level information: Collection of acute and convalescent COVID-19 samples took place in the United States, Italy and Spain.

The germline CDR1 and CDR2 sequences are SGHDN and FVKESK. The trim removed 6 bases at V and 2 bases at J, leaving 14 bases unmatched. The CDR3 has 18 residues. TCRdb's copy holds only in-frame clones and misses some; the assay was immunoSEQ multiplex PCR. The table shows 150,000 to 200,000 clones, with over 75% occurring only once. What was sequenced was peripheral blood. The rearrangement links TRBV14 to TRBJ2-2, with TRBD1 matching 8 bases. This receptor was identified in a woman between 65 and 79 years old with acute or convalescent COVID-19. The CDR3 loop is CASSPLGTGQVNTGELFF. The DNA for the CDR3 is TGTGCCAGCAGTCCTCTAGGGACGGGACAGGTTAACACCGGGGAGCTGTTTTTT. The variable domain in full, completed from reference TRBV14 and TRBJ2-2, reads EAGVTQFPSHSVIEKGQTVTLRCDPISGHDNLYWYRRVMGKEIKFLLHFVKESKQDESGMPNNRFLAERTGGTYSTLKVQPAELEDSGVYFCASSPLGTGQVNTGELFFGEGSRLTVL.